Presented here are 9 T cell receptor beta chains from one specimen sequenced in a study of T cells in localized non-small cell lung cancer. The data were produced by immunoSEQ multiplex PCR, yet TCRdb's version contains in-frame clones alone and is incomplete. Of about 22,000 clones in the sample, approximately 84% are singletons; the top ten hold around 2.4%. The material was peripheral blood, obtained before any cancer treatment. The receptors shown here come from a man between 40 and 70 years old with stage I lung adenocarcinoma.

The chain uses TRBV28 and TRBJ1-4, with 7 bases lining up with TRBD1. Germline assignment: CDR1 MDHEN and CDR2 SYDVKM. The CDR3 loop spans 19 amino acids. The ends lost 10 bases at V and 0 bases at J; junction bases unmatched: 20. CDR3 region: CATVPTPGGFQPTNEKLFF. Written as DNA, the CDR3 is TGTGCCACCGTTCCAACACCAGGGGGATTCCAACCAACTAATGAAAAACTGTTTTTT.

The chain combines TRBV28 with TRBJ1-5; no reliable D call. V gave up 5 bases and J gave up 0 bases, with 8 bases separating them. CDR3 length: 14 residues. From germline, CDR1 is MDHEN and CDR2 SYDVKM. CDR3 residues: CASSPDTSNQPQHF. DNA for the CDR3: TGTGCCAGCAGTCCAGACACTAGCAATCAGCCCCAGCATTTT.

V usage is TRBV9 and J usage is TRBJ2-2; the match to TRBD2 covers 12 bases. The CDR3 runs 15 residues. Germline CDR1 and CDR2: SGDLS and YYNGEE. J was trimmed by 6 bases and V by 1 base; bases with no gene match: 1. The CDR3, as DNA: TGTGCCAGCAGCGTACTAGCGGGAGGGGCCGGGGAGCTGTTTTTT. Translating it yields CASSVLAGGAGELFF. The full variable domain, in which reference TRBV9 and TRBJ2-2 provide the parts outside the CDR3, is DSGVTQTPKHLITATGQRVTLRCSPRSGDLSVYWYQQSLDQGLQFLIQYYNGEERAKGNILERFSAQQFPDLHSELNLSSLELGDSALYFCASSVLAGGAGELFFGEGSRLTVL.

With respect to this clone: No DNA is shown, since the ends of the CDR3 on it are uncertain; the CDR3 is the one TCRdb lists. The chain combines TRBV28 with TRBJ1-6; the table's D call TRBD1 went unverified against the DNA. In germline, CDR1 is MDHEN, CDR2 SYDVKM. The CDR3 is made up of 14 amino acids, end residues included. The CDR3 protein is CASSSGQGASPLHF.

This clone was counted a single time. J is TRBJ2-7 and V is TRBV18; 7 nucleotides agree with TRBD1. J gave up 0 bases and V 4 bases, and 3 bases lay outside the gene matches. The CDR3 runs 14 residues. Per germline, CDR1 KGHSH and CDR2 LQKENI. The CDR3 sequence is CASSRDSHSYEQYF. In nucleotides, the CDR3 is TGTGCCAGCTCACGGGACAGCCACTCCTACGAGCAGTACTTC.

CDR3 nucleotides: TGCGCCAGCAGCCATCGACTAGCGGATTACGAGCAGTACTTC. Amino acid sequence: CASSHRLADYEQYF. V and J are TRBV4-3 and TRBJ2-7, with 9 bases fitting TRBD2. Germline V gene sequence: CDR1 LGHNA, CDR2 YSLEER. J lost 4 bases, V lost 3 bases, and 4 bases had no gene match. The length of the CDR3 is 14 residues.

The rearrangement links TRBV29-1 to TRBJ2-1; 9 nucleotides align to TRBD2. Germline trimming cut 1 base from V and 0 bases from J; bases unmatched to any gene: 13. Germline V gives CDR1 SQVTM, CDR2 ANQGSEA. The CDR3 extends over 19 amino acids. The CDR3 sequence: CSVEGLKSGRQSSYNEQFF. The CDR3, as DNA: TGCAGCGTTGAAGGCCTAAAGAGCGGGAGGCAGAGCTCCTACAATGAGCAGTTCTTC.

The rearrangement uses TRBV5-1 and TRBJ2-7; TRBD1 matches at 10 bases. Germline CDR1 reads SGHRS; CDR2 reads YFSETQ. The CDR3 is made up of 14 amino acids. With 7 bases clipped from V and 3 bases from J, the junction kept 7 bases outside the gene matches. In DNA form, the CDR3 reads TGCGCCAGCGCTCGGGACAGGGGTTTCTACGAGCAGTACTTC. It specifies CASARDRGFYEQYF.

The sample holds one count of this clone. This chain joins TRBV2 and TRBJ2-1; D is unclear. Trimming shortened V by 2 bases and J by 9 bases, and 5 bases separated the two germline ends. Germline V CDR1 and CDR2: SNHLY, FYNNEI. The CDR3 consists of 11 residues. CDR3 sequence (DNA): TGTGCCAGCAGTGAACGTGGTGAGCAGTTCTTC. It translates to CASSERGEQFF.